This TCR beta chain was captured in a study of cytomegalovirus exposure and HLA in healthy donors. Study details: Unique TCRs from HLA-typed donors, about 78 million of them, were held in an early data release.

PCR used 60 Vbeta primers and 13 Jbeta primers. This table comes from immunoSEQ multiplex PCR, and its TCRdb copy is limited to in-frame clones, with some not included. The top ten hold 2.8% of the sample, which has 150,000 to 200,000 clones, over 60% seen once. Per germline, CDR1 SGDLS and CDR2 YYNGEE. V lost 3 bases to trimming and J lost 2 bases, with 18 bases between them. The CDR3 is made up of 16 amino acids. Sequencing was performed on PBMCs. The sequence was obtained from a woman in her thirties in good health and CMV-seronegative. The chain has TRBV9 and TRBJ2-7; maybe TRBD1 (5 bases). CDR3 DNA: TGTGCCAGCAGCGGAACAGGACACCTCCCGACCTACGAGCAGTACTTC. Amino acid sequence: CASSGTGHLPTYEQYF.